This T cell receptor beta chain was recorded in a study of blood T cell repertoires in COVID-19. Clones were sequenced by immunoSEQ multiplex PCR, and TCRdb holds only the in-frame ones, with some missing. The data hold 150,000 or so clones, with less than 85% observed a single time. V trimming: 0 bases; J trimming: 7 bases; junction bases outside the gene matches: 14. In germline, CDR1 is MNHEY, CDR2 SVGEGT. CDR3 length: 18 residues. Sequencing used PBMCs or T cells enriched from blood (not recorded which). The rearrangement links TRBV6-2 or TRBV6-3 to TRBJ1-4; 7 nucleotides align to TRBD1. This receptor was obtained from a man aged 50 to 59 who had recovered from COVID-19. DNA for the CDR3: TGTGCCAGCAGTTACTCGTCCCTAGACAGGGTCGGCGGTGAAAAACTGTTTTTT. This codes for CASSYSSLDRVGGEKLFF.